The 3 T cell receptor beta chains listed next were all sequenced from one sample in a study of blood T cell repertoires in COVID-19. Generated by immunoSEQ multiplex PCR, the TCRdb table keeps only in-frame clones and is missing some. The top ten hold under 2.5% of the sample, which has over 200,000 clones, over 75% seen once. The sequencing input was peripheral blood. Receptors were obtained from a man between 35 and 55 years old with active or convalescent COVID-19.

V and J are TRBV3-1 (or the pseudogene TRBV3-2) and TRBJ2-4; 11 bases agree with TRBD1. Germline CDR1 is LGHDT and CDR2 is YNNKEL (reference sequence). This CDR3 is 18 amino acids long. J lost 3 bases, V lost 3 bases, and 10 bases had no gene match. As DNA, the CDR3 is TGTGCCAGCAGCCACCGTGGGACAGGGGGAGTGGACAAAAACATTCAGTACTTC. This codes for CASSHRGTGGVDKNIQYF.

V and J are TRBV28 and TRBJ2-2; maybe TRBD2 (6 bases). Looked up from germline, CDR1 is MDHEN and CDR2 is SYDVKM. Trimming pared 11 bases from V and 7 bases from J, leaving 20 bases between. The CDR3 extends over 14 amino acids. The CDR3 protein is CAEQPLGGNGELFF. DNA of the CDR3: TGTGCCGAGCAGCCGTTGGGGGGTAACGGGGAGCTGTTTTTT.

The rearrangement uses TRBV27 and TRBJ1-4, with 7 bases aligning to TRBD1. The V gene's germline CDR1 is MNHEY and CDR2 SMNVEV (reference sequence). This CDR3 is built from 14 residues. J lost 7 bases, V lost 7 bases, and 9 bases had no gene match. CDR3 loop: CASTPQGGVEKLFF. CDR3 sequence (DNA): TGTGCCAGCACCCCCCAGGGGGGCGTTGAAAAACTGTTTTTT.